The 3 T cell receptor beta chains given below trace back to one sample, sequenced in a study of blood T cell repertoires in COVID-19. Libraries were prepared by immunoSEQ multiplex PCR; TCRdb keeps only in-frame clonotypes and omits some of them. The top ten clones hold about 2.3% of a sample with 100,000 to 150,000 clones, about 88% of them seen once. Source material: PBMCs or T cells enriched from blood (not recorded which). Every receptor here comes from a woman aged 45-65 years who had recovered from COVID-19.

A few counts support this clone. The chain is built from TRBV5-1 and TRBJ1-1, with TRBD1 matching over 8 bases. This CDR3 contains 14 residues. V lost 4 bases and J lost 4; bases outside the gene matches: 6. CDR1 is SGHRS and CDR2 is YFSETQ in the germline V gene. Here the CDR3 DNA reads TGCGCCAGCAGCCACGGGCAGGGGGCCACTGAAGCTTTCTTT. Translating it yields CASSHGQGATEAFF.

This CDR3 reads CASSQDRLQAFF. CDR3 in DNA: TGTGCCAGCAGCCAAGATAGACTGCAAGCTTTCTTT. V gene TRBV3-1 (or the pseudogene TRBV3-2) combines with J gene TRBJ1-1; D not resolved. The CDR3 runs 12 residues. With 0 bases removed from V and 9 bases from J, the gap between germline ends came to 8 bases. Per germline, CDR1 LGHDT and CDR2 YNNKEL (reference sequence).

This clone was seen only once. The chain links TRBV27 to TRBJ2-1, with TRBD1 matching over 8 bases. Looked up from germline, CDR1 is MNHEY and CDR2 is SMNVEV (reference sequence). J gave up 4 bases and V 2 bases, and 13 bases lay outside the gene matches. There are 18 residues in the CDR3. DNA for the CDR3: TGTGCCAGCAGTTTACGCTGGGGACAGGCCTTAATGTACAATGAGCAGTTCTTC. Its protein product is CASSLRWGQALMYNEQFF.